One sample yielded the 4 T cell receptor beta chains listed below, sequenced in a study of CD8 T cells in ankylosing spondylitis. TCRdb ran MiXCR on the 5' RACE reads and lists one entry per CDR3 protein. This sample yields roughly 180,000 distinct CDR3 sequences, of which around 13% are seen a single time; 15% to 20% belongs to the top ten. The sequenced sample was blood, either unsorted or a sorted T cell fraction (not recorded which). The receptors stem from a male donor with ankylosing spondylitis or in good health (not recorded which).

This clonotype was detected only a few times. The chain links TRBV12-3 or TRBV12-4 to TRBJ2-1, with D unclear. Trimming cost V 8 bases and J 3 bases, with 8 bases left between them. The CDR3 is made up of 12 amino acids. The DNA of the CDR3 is TGTGCCAGCTCATCCCGCTACAATGAGCAGTTCTTC. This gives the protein CASSSRYNEQFF.

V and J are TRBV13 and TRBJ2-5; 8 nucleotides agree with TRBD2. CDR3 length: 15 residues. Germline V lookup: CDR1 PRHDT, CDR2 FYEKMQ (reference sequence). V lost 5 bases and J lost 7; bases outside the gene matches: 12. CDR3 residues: CASSIRTSLELTQYF. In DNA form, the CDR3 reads TGTGCCAGCAGCATACGGACTAGCTTAGAACTGACCCAGTACTTC.

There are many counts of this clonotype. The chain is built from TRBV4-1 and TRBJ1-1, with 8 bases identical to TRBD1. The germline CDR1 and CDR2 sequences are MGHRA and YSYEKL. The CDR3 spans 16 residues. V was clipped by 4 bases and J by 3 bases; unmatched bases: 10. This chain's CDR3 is CASSPLGTGVDTEAFF. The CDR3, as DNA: TGCGCCAGCAGCCCTCTGGGGACAGGCGTGGACACTGAAGCTTTCTTT.

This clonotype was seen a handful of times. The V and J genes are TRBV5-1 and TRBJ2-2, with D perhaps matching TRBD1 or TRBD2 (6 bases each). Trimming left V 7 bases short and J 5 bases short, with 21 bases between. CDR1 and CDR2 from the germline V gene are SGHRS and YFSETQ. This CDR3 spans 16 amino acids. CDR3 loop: CASWPRGESITGELFF. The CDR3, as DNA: TGCGCCAGCTGGCCTAGGGGGGAAAGTATAACCGGGGAGCTGTTTTTT.